Presented here are 32 T cell receptor beta chains from one specimen sequenced in a study of cytomegalovirus exposure and HLA in healthy donors. Data came from immunoSEQ multiplex PCR; TCRdb stores just in-frame clones and leaves some out. The repertoire holds 150,000 to 200,000 clones, with about 89% as singletons. Sequenced material: PBMCs. These receptor sequences come from a man between 25 and 39 years old in good health and CMV-seropositive.

This chain joins TRBV11-3 and TRBJ1-4; the D is unclear. The germline V and J ends were trimmed by 8 bases and 5 bases, with 12 bases remaining between them. There are 13 residues in the CDR3. Germline V gives CDR1 SGHNT, CDR2 YENEEA. The chain's CDR3 is CASGRAPNEKLFF. As DNA, the CDR3 is TGTGCCAGCGGAAGGGCGCCAAATGAAAAACTGTTTTTT.

The chain uses TRBV28 and TRBJ1-3, with D unresolved. The CDR3 length is 15 residues. Germline CDR1 reads MDHEN; CDR2 reads SYDVKM. V was pared by 6 bases and J by 0 bases, with 12 bases between. The CDR3 bases are TGTGCCAGCAGGTCGGGCTCGAGCTCTGGAAACACCATATATTTT. This sequence encodes CASRSGSSSGNTIYF.

The rearrangement uses TRBV10-3 and TRBJ1-1, with D perhaps TRBD1 (5 bases). In germline, CDR1 is ENHRY, CDR2 SYGVKD. Trimming removed 10 bases from V and 1 base from J, with 10 bases in between. This CDR3 region has 12 residues. CDR3 sequence (DNA): TGTGCCACGGGGGACGGGAACACTGAAGCTTTCTTT. It codes for CATGDGNTEAFF.

The gene calls are TRBV2 and TRBJ1-1; D call uncertain. This CDR3 has 15 amino acids. Germline-derived CDR1 and CDR2 are SNHLY and FYNNEI. The V end lost 4 bases, the J end lost 0 bases, and 12 bases lay between the germline ends. CDR3 sequence (DNA): TGTGCCAGCAGTGTGCCCGCGTCTATGAACACTGAAGCTTTCTTT. Its translation is CASSVPASMNTEAFF.

A remark on this clone: Other DNA sequences in this sample translate to the same CDR3. CDR3 loop: CASSLDGRSSSYNSPLHF. Written as DNA, the CDR3 is TGCGCCAGCAGCTTAGATGGCAGGTCGAGCTCCTATAATTCACCCCTCCACTTT. The V and J genes are TRBV5-1 and TRBJ1-6; D gene unclear. Looked up from germline, CDR1 is SGHRS and CDR2 is YFSETQ. With 2 bases removed from V and 0 bases from J, the gap between germline ends came to 15 bases. The CDR3 covers 18 residues.

The chain employs TRBV25-1 and TRBJ2-3; TRBD1 matches 7 bases. The CDR3 is made up of 15 amino acids. With 7 bases clipped from V and 4 bases from J, the junction kept 11 bases outside the gene matches. The V gene's germline CDR1 is MGHDK and CDR2 SYGVNS. The CDR3 sequence is CASTSGVGGADTQYF. Written as DNA, the CDR3 is TGTGCCAGCACCTCTGGGGTAGGGGGCGCAGATACGCAGTATTTT.

This clone was seen a single time. The CDR3 here is CASSTRTSGELFF. Here the CDR3 DNA reads TGTGCCAGCAGTACGCGGACTAGCGGGGAGCTGTTTTTT. The chain has TRBV6-5 and TRBJ2-2; the match to TRBD2 covers 7 bases. This CDR3 has 13 amino acids. Germline V gene sequence: CDR1 MNHEY, CDR2 SVGAGI. After removal of 5 bases from V and 7 bases from J, the junction contained 4 bases not matched to a gene.

The genes are TRBV9 and TRBJ2-2; a possible D gene is TRBD2 (9 bases). With 3 bases removed from V and 4 bases from J, the gap between germline ends came to 31 bases. Germline V gene sequence: CDR1 SGDLS, CDR2 YYNGEE. The CDR3 loop spans 21 amino acids. The CDR3 protein is CASSGGRTGTQAGGGTGELFF. Here the CDR3 DNA reads TGTGCCAGCAGCGGGGGCCGGACAGGGACCCAAGCGGGAGGAGGCACCGGGGAGCTGTTTTTT.

The chain couples TRBV5-1 to TRBJ1-4; D ambiguous. The V end lost 0 bases, the J end lost 4 bases, and 10 bases lay between the germline ends. CDR3 length: 15 residues. Germline CDR1 reads SGHRS; CDR2 reads YFSETQ. The CDR3 nucleotides read TGCGCCAGCAGCTTGGCAGCGGGGTTTAATGAAAAACTGTTTTTT. Translation: CASSLAAGFNEKLFF.

The chain joins TRBV19 to TRBJ2-3, with 9 bases identical to TRBD1. This CDR3 region has 14 residues. Germline-derived CDR1 and CDR2 are LNHDA and SQIVND (reference sequence). V dropped 8 bases and J dropped 2; count of bases not matched to a gene: 5. This CDR3 is CASRQGVDTDTQYF. The CDR3 nucleotides are TGTGCCAGTCGACAGGGGGTAGACACAGATACGCAGTATTTT.

The J gene is TRBJ2-7, the V gene TRBV7-2; TRBD2 matches 15 bases. Trimming removed 1 base from V and 3 bases from J; junction bases left unmatched: 4. CDR3 length: 17 residues. The V gene's germline CDR1 is SGHTA and CDR2 FQGNSA. The DNA of the CDR3 is TGTGCCAGCAGCTTAGGAACGGGACTAGCGGGAGGCTACGAGCAGTACTTC. Residues: CASSLGTGLAGGYEQYF.

The chain combines TRBV6-6 with TRBJ1-2; TRBD1 matches at 7 bases. The CDR3 consists of 15 residues. Trimming cost V 2 bases and J 4 bases; bases outside gene matches: 7. Germline values: CDR1 MNHNY, CDR2 SVGAGI (reference sequence). Here the CDR3 DNA reads TGTGCCAGCAGTTACAATGAGGGGGCCGGCTATGGCTACACCTTC. Encoded protein: CASSYNEGAGYGYTF.

The J gene is TRBJ2-7, the V gene TRBV30, with TRBD1 identical over 7 bases. This CDR3 is built from 15 residues. J was trimmed by 0 bases and V by 0 bases; bases with no gene match: 5. Germline assignment: CDR1 GTSNPN and CDR2 SVGIG (reference sequence). CDR3 in amino acids: CAWSVGQDSSYEQYF. CDR3 DNA sequence: TGTGCCTGGAGTGTAGGACAGGATAGCTCCTACGAGCAGTACTTC.

The rearrangement joins TRBV5-4 to TRBJ2-7, with 11 bases identical to TRBD1. V trimming: 4 bases; J trimming: 3 bases; junction bases outside the gene matches: 6. Germline values: CDR1 SGHNT, CDR2 YYREEE (reference sequence). The CDR3 is made up of 15 amino acids. The CDR3 spells CASSKGQGGIYEQYF. As DNA, the CDR3 is TGTGCCAGCAGCAAGGGACAGGGGGGGATCTACGAGCAGTACTTC.

The rearrangement links TRBV7-2 to TRBJ1-1; D possibly corresponds to TRBD1 (6 bases). The CDR3 has 12 amino acids. With 4 bases removed from V and 7 bases from J, the gap between germline ends came to 10 bases. Germline CDR1 reads SGHTA; CDR2 reads FQGNSA. CDR3 bases: TGTGCCAGCAGCTGGCAGGGGAGTGAAGCTTTCTTT. Protein product: CASSWQGSEAFF.

This sequence joins TRBV7-2 and TRBJ1-4; TRBD1 agrees at 7 bases. The V and J ends lost 5 bases and 4 bases, in that order; junction bases with no gene match: 16. The CDR3 runs 18 residues. Germline V gene sequence: CDR1 SGHTA, CDR2 FQGNSA. The CDR3 DNA follows: TGTGCCAGCAGCGACGACCTTATGGAGACAGGGCTTAATGAAAAACTGTTTTTT. Its translation: CASSDDLMETGLNEKLFF.

This sequence joins TRBV19 and TRBJ2-1; 10 positions match TRBD2. The CDR3 spans 15 residues. V shed 3 bases, J shed 7 bases, and the junction held 6 bases outside the gene matches. Germline loops: CDR1 LNHDA, CDR2 SQIVND (reference sequence). CDR3 in DNA: TGTGCCAGTAGTATCGAACTAGCGGGAACGAATGAGCAGTTCTTC. Translating gives CASSIELAGTNEQFF.

The chain is built from TRBV2 and TRBJ2-7, with 11 bases that match TRBD2. Germline V CDR1 and CDR2: SNHLY, FYNNEI. Trimming at V came to 6 bases and at J to 2 bases, leaving 6 bases not matched to a gene. CDR3 length equals 15 residues. The chain's CDR3 is CASSALAGDPYEQYF. CDR3 in DNA: TGTGCCAGCAGCGCACTAGCGGGGGACCCCTACGAGCAGTACTTC.

The V call is TRBV19, the J call TRBJ2-7; no definite D call. There are 11 residues in the CDR3. V was shortened by 9 bases and J by 4 bases, with 10 bases between the two germline ends. The V gene's germline CDR1 is LNHDA and CDR2 SQIVND (reference sequence). CDR3 nucleotide sequence: TGTGCCAGCACTCTCGGGTACGAGCAGTACTTC. Translating gives CASTLGYEQYF.

This chain links TRBV6-1 with TRBJ2-7; no clear D gene. CDR3 length: 15 amino acids. Germline loops: CDR1 MNHNS, CDR2 SASEGT. V dropped 2 bases and J dropped 3 bases, with 14 bases sitting between them. CDR3 residues: CASSEPGRLYYEQYF. For the CDR3, the DNA is TGTGCCAGCAGTGAACCGGGTCGGCTTTACTACGAGCAGTACTTC.

The V call is TRBV5-1, the J call TRBJ1-2; 7 bases are shared with TRBD1. V gave up 3 bases and J gave up 10 bases; unmatched junction bases: 12. This CDR3 spans 14 amino acids. The V gene's germline CDR1 is SGHRS and CDR2 YFSETQ. As DNA, the CDR3 is TGCGCCAGCAGCTGGACAGGCGGGCCCGGTGACTACACCTTC. Translating it yields CASSWTGGPGDYTF.

The chain joins TRBV6-1 to TRBJ2-7; D ambiguous. The V end lost 4 bases, the J end lost 4 bases, and 14 bases lay between the germline ends. Germline CDR1 is MNHNS and CDR2 is SASEGT. This CDR3 has 14 amino acids. CDR3 sequence: CASSAIRGPYEQYF. CDR3 DNA: TGTGCCAGCAGTGCAATCCGTGGGCCTTACGAGCAGTACTTC.

The chain uses TRBV15 and TRBJ1-3; no firm D call. Germline assignment: CDR1 LNHNV and CDR2 YYDKDF (reference sequence). V shed 0 bases and J shed 0 bases, with 9 bases lying between them. The CDR3 has 16 residues. CDR3 nucleotides: TGTGCCACCAGCAGAGACATTACAACCTCTGGAAACACCATATATTTT. Translating it yields CATSRDITTSGNTIYF.

The genes are TRBV30 and TRBJ2-2; D is perhaps TRBD2 (5 bases). Germline loops: CDR1 GTSNPN, CDR2 SVGIG (reference sequence). V was shortened by 1 base and J by 6 bases, with 15 bases between the two germline ends. This CDR3 has 15 amino acids. The CDR3 reads CAWSATTRVAGELFF. CDR3 bases: TGTGCCTGGAGTGCGACAACTAGAGTGGCCGGGGAGCTGTTTTTT.

This chain links TRBV9 with TRBJ1-2; possibly TRBD1 for D (6 bases). This CDR3 comprises 14 residues. V was cut by 5 bases and J by 4 bases, with 15 bases left in between. Germline-derived CDR1 and CDR2 are SGDLS and YYNGEE. CDR3 in amino acids: CASSSGQFPYGYTF. In nucleotides, the CDR3 is TGTGCCAGCAGTTCCGGACAGTTCCCCTATGGCTACACCTTC.

V gene TRBV7-6 combines with J gene TRBJ2-3, with TRBD2 identical over 9 bases. CDR1 and CDR2 (germline): SGHVS, FNYEAQ. CDR3 length: 15 amino acids. Germline trimming cut 3 bases from V and 6 bases from J; bases unmatched to any gene: 7. The CDR3 sequence is CASSFLAGSPDTQYF. DNA of the CDR3: TGTGCCAGCAGCTTCCTAGCGGGGTCCCCGGATACGCAGTATTTT.

This chain links TRBV7-2 with TRBJ2-7; the D gene is possibly TRBD2 (5 bases). The germline gives CDR1 SGHTA, CDR2 FQGNSA. This CDR3 spans 14 amino acids. V gave up 2 bases and J gave up 6 bases, with 14 bases separating them. In DNA form, the CDR3 reads TGTGCCAGCAGCTTACTCCGGGATCTAACCGAGCAGTACTTC. Translating gives CASSLLRDLTEQYF. The whole variable domain, remainder taken from reference TRBV7-2 and TRBJ2-7, is GAGVSQSPSNKVTEKGKDVELRCDPISGHTALYWYRQSLGQGLEFLIYFQGNSAPDKSGLPSDRFSAERTGGSVSTLTIQRTQQEDSAVYLCASSLLRDLTEQYFGPGTRLTVT.

V usage is TRBV27 and J usage is TRBJ1-2; TRBD1 might be the D (5 bases). V was cut by 5 bases and J by 4 bases, with 17 bases left in between. The germline CDR1 and CDR2 sequences are MNHEY and SMNVEV (reference sequence). The length of the CDR3 is 15 residues. The CDR3 nucleotides are TGTGCCAGCAGTCTTACAGGTCAAATATTCTATGGCTACACCTTC. Translating gives CASSLTGQIFYGYTF.

The chain joins TRBV5-4 to TRBJ1-5; D is possibly TRBD1 (5 bases). V was trimmed by 0 bases and J by 5 bases, leaving 9 bases between them. The CDR3 has 14 amino acids. Germline CDR1 SGHNT, CDR2 YYREEE (reference sequence). In DNA form, the CDR3 reads TGTGCCAGCAGCTTGGGCGGGGCGGATCAGCCCCAGCATTTT. Translating gives CASSLGGADQPQHF.

This clone was counted many times. V usage is TRBV6-5 and J usage is TRBJ2-5, with TRBD1 identical over 7 bases. The V segment lost 2 bases and the J segment 4 bases; nucleotides outside the gene matches: 7. Per germline, CDR1 MNHEY and CDR2 SVGAGI. CDR3 size: 15 residues. The CDR3 DNA reads as TGTGCCAGCAGTTACAGACAGGGATGGCGAGAGACCCAGTACTTC. It specifies CASSYRQGWRETQYF.

The chain is built from TRBV9 and TRBJ2-2; no definite D call. Per germline, CDR1 SGDLS and CDR2 YYNGEE. The CDR3 has 13 residues. Trimming removed 2 bases at V and 5 bases at J, with 7 bases between. DNA of the CDR3: TGTGCCAGCAGCGTTAGTGGGACCGGGGAGCTGTTTTTT. This encodes CASSVSGTGELFF. Full variable domain (outside the CDR3, taken from reference TRBV9 and TRBJ2-2): DSGVTQTPKHLITATGQRVTLRCSPRSGDLSVYWYQQSLDQGLQFLIQYYNGEERAKGNILERFSAQQFPDLHSELNLSSLELGDSALYFCASSVSGTGELFFGEGSRLTVL.

This chain uses TRBV11-3 with TRBJ1-2; D perhaps matches TRBD1 (5 bases). This CDR3 comprises 13 residues. Trimming pared 4 bases from V and 1 base from J, leaving 7 bases between. Germline loops: CDR1 SGHNT, CDR2 YENEEA. The CDR3 nucleotides read TGTGCCAGCAGCTCGGACAATAACTATGGCTACACCTTC. Encoded protein: CASSSDNNYGYTF.